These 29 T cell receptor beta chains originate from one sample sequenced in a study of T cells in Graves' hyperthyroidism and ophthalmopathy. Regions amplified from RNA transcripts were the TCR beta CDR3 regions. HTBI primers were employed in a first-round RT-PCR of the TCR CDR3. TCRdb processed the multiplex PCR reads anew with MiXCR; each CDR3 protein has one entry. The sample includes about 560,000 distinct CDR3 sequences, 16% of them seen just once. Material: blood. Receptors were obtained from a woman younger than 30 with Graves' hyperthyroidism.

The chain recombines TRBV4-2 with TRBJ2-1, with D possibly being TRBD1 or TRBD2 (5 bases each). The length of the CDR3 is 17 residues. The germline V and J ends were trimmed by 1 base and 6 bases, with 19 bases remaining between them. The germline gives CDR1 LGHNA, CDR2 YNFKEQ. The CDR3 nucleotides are TGTGCCAGCAGCCAAGTATACGGGGACGACCAGGGCAATGAGCAGTTCTTC. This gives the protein CASSQVYGDDQGNEQFF.

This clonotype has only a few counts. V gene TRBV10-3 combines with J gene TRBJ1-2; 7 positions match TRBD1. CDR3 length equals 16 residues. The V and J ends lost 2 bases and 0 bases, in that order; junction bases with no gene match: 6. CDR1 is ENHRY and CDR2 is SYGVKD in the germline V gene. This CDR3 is CAISEATGLANYGYTF. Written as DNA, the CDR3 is TGTGCCATCAGTGAGGCGACAGGGCTAGCTAACTATGGCTACACCTTC.

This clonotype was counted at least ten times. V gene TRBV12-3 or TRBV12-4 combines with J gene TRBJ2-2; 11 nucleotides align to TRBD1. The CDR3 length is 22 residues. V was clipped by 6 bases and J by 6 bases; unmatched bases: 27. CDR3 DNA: TGTGCCAGCAGCCGCGGACAGGGGGCGATAGGCACCCACGGTGGGACCGCCGGGGAGCTGTTTTTT. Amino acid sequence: CASSRGQGAIGTHGGTAGELFF.

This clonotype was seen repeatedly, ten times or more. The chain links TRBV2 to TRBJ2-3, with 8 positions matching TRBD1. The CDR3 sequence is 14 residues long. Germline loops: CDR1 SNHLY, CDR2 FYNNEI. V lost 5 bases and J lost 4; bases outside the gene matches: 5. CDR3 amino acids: CASSNGQGPDTQYF. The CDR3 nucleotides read TGTGCCAGCAGTAACGGACAGGGACCAGATACGCAGTATTTT.

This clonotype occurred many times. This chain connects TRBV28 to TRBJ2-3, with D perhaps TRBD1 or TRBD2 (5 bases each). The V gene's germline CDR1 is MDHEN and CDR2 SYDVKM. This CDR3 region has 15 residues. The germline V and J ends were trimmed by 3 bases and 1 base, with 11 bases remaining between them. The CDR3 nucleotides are TGTGCCAGCAGTTTTTGGGGGAGTGGCACAGATACGCAGTATTTT. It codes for CASSFWGSGTDTQYF.

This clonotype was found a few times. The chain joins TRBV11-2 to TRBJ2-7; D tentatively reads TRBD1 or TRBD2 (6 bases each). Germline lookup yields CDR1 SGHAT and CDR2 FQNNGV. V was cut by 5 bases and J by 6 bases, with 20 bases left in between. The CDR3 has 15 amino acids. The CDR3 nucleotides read TGTGCCAGCAGCCCCGGGGGCGGACCCCCTGGCGAGCAGTACTTC. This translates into CASSPGGGPPGEQYF.

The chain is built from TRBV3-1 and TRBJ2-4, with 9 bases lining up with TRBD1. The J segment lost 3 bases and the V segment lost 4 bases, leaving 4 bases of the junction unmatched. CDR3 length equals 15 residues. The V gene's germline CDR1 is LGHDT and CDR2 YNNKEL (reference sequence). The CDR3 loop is CASSRDRVGKNIQYF. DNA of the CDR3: TGTGCCAGCAGCCGGGACAGGGTCGGCAAAAACATTCAGTACTTC.

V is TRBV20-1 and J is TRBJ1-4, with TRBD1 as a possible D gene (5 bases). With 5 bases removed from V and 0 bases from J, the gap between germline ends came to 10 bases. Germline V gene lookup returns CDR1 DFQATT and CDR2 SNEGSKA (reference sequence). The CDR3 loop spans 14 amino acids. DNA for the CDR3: TGCAGTGCTTGGGACTTCCCAACTAATGAAAAACTGTTTTTT. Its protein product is CSAWDFPTNEKLFF.

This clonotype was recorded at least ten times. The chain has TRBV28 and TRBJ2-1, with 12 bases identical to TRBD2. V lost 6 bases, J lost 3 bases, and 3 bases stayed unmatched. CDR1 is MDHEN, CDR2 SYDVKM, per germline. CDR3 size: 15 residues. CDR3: CASRELAGGYNEQFF. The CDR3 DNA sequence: TGTGCCAGCAGGGAACTAGCGGGAGGCTACAATGAGCAGTTCTTC.

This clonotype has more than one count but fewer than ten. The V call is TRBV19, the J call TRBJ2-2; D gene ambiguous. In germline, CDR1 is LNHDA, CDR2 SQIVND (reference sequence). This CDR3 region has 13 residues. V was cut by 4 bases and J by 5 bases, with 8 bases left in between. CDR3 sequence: CASSTGRTGELFF. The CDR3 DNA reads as TGTGCCAGTAGTACCGGACGGACCGGGGAGCTGTTTTTT.

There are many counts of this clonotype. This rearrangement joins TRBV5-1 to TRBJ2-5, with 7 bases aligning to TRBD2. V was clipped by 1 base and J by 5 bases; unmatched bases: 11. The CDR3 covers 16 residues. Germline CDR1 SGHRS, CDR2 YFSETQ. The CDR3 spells CASSLSLREIAETQYF. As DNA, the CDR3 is TGCGCCAGCAGCTTGAGTTTGCGGGAGATAGCGGAGACCCAGTACTTC.

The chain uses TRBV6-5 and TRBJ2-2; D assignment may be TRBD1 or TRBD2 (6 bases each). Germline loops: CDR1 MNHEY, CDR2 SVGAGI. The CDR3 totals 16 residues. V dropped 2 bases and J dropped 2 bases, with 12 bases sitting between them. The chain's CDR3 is CASSYRGGGNTGELFF. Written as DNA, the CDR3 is TGTGCCAGCAGTTACCGAGGGGGAGGAAACACCGGGGAGCTGTTTTTT.

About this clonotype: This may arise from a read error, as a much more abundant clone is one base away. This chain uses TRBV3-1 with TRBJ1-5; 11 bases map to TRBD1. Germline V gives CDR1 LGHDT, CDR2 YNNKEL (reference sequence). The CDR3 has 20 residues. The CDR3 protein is CASSYYPGQGGMSLSQPRHF. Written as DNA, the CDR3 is TGTGCCAGCAGCTACTACCCGGGACAGGGGGGGATGAGTCTATCACAGCCCCGGCATTTT.

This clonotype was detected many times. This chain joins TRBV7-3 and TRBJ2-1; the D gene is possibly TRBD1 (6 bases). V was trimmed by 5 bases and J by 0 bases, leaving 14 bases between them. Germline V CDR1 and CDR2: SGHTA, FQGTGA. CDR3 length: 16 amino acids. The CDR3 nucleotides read TGTGCCAGCAGCCCCACGGACAGAACCTCCTACAATGAGCAGTTCTTC. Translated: CASSPTDRTSYNEQFF. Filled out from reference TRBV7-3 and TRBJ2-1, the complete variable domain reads GAGVSQTPSNKVTEKGKYVELRCDPISGHTALYWYRQSLGQGPEFLIYFQGTGAADDSGLPNDRFFAVRPEGSVSTLKIQRTERGDSAVYLCASSPTDRTSYNEQFFGPGTRLTVL.

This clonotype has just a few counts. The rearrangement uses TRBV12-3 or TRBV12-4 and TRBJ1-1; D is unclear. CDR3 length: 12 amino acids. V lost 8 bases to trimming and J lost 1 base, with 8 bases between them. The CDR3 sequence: CASYRGNTEAFF. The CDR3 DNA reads TGTGCCAGCTACCGGGGGAACACTGAAGCTTTCTTT.

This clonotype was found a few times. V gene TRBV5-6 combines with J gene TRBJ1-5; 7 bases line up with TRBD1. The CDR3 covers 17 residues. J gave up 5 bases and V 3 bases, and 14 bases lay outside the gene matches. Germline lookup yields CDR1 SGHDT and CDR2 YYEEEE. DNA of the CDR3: TGTGCCAGCAGCTCCTTTCGACAGGGAAAGGTCGATCAGCCCCAGCATTTT. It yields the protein CASSSFRQGKVDQPQHF.

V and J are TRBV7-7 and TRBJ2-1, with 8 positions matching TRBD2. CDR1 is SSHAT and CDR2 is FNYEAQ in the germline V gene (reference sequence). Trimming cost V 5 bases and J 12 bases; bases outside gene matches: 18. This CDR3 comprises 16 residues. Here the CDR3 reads CASSRLGAGGPEGQFF. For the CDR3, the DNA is TGTGCCAGCAGCCGTCTTGGGGCGGGAGGTCCGGAGGGGCAGTTCTTC.

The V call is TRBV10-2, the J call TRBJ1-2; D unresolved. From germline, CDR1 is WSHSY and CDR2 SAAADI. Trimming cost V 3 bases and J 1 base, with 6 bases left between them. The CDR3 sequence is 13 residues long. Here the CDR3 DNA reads TGCGCCAGCAGTGACCAGTTTAACTATGGCTACACCTTC. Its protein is CASSDQFNYGYTF.

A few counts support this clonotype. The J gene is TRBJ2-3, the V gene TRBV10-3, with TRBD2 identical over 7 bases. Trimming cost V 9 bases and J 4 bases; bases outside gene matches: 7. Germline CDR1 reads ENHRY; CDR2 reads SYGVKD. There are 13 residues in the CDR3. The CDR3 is CAINGLVADTQYF. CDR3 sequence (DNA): TGTGCCATTAACGGACTAGTAGCAGATACGCAGTATTTT.

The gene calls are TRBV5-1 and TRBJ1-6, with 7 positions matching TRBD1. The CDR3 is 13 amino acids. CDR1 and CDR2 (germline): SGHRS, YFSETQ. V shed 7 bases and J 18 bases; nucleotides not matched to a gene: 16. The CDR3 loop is CASGRDSRSSPHF. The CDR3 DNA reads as TGCGCCAGCGGCCGGGACAGCCGATCATCCCCCCACTTT.

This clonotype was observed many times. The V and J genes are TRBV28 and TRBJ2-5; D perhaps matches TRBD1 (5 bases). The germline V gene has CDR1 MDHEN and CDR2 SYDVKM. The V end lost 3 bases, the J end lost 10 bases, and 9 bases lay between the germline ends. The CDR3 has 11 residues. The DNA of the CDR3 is TGTGCCAGCAGTTTTGGGGCGATCCAGTACTTC. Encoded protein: CASSFGAIQYF.

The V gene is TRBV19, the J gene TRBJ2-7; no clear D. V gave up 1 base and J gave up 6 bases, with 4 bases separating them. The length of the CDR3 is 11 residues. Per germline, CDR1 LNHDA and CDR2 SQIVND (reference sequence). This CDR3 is CASSIGTEQYF. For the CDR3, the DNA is TGTGCCAGTAGTATAGGAACCGAGCAGTACTTC. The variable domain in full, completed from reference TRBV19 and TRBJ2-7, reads DGGITQSPKYLFRKEGQNVTLSCEQNLNHDAMYWYRQDPGQGLRLIYYSQIVNDFQKGDIAEGYSVSREKKESFPLTVTSAQKNPTAFYLCASSIGTEQYFGPGTRLTVT.

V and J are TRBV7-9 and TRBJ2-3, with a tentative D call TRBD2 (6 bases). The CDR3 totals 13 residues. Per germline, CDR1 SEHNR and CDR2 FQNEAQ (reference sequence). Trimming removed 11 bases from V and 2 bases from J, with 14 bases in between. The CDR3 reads CAERGTLTDTQYF. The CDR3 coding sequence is TGTGCCGAACGGGGGACCCTCACAGATACGCAGTATTTT.

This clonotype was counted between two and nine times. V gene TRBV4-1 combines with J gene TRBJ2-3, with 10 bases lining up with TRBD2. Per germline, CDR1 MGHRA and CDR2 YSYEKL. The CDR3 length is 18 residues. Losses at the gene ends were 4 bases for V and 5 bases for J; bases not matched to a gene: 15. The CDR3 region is CASSPLPSGGFGRDTQYF. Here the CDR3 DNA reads TGCGCCAGCAGCCCCCTCCCTAGCGGGGGTTTCGGGAGAGATACGCAGTATTTT.

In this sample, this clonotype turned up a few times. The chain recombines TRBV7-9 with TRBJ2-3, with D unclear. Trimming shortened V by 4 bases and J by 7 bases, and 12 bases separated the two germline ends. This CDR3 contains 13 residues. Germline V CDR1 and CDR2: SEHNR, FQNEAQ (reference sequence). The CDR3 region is CASSSESTNTQYF. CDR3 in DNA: TGTGCCAGCAGCTCCGAGAGCACGAATACGCAGTATTTT.

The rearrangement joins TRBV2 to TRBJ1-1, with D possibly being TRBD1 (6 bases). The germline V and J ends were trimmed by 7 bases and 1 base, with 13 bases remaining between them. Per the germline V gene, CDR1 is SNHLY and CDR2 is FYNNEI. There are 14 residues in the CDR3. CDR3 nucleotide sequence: TGTGCCAGCACCTGGACAGTTAGGAACACTGAAGCTTTCTTT. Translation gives CASTWTVRNTEAFF.

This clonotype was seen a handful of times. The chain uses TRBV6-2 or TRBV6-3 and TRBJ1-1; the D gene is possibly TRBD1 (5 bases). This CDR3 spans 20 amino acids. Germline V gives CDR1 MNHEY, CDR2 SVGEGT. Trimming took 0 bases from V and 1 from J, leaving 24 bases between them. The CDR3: CASSYSLKEGPTHTNTEAFF. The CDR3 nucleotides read TGTGCCAGCAGTTACTCGCTGAAAGAGGGACCCACTCATACGAACACTGAAGCTTTCTTT.

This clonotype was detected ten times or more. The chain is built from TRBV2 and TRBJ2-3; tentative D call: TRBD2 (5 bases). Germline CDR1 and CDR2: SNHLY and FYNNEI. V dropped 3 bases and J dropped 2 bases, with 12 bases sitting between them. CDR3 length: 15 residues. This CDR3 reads CASSDGLLLTDTQYF. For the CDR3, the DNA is TGTGCCAGCAGTGACGGACTGCTGCTCACAGATACGCAGTATTTT.

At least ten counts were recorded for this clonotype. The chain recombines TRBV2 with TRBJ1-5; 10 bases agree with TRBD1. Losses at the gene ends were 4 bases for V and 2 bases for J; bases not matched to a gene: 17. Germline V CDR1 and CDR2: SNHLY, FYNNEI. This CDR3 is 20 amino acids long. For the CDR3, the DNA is TGTGCCAGCAGTGCCCCGGGACAGGGGCAAGTAAGCATTGGCAATCAGCCCCAGCATTTT. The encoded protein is CASSAPGQGQVSIGNQPQHF. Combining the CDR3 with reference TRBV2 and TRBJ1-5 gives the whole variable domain EPEVTQTPSHQVTQMGQEVILRCVPISNHLYFYWYRQILGQKVEFLVSFYNNEISEKSEIFDDQFSVERPDGSNFTLKIRSTKLEDSAMYFCASSAPGQGQVSIGNQPQHFGDGTRLSIL.